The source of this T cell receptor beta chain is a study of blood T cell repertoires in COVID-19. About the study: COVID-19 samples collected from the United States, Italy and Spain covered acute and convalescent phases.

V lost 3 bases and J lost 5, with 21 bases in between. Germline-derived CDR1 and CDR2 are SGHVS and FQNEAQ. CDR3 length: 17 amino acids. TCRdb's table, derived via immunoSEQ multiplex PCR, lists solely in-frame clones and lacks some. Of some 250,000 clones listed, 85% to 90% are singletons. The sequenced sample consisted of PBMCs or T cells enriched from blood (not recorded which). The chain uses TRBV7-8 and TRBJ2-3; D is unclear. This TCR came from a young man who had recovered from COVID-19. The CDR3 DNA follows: TGTGCCAGCAGCTTTGACGTGGCGCTAGGATTTTTAGATACGCAGTATTTT. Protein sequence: CASSFDVALGFLDTQYF.